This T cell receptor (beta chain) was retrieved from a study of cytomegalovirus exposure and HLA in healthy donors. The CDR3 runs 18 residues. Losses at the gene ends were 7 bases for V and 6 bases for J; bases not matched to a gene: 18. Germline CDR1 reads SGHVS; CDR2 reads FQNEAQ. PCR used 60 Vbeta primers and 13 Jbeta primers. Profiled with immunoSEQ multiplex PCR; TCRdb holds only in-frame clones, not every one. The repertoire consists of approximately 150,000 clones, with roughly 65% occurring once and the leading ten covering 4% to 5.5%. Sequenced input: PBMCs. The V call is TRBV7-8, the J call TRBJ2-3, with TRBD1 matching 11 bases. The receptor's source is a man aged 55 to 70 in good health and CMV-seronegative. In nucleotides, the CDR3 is TGTGCCAGCAACGGACAGGGGGCCGGGACTAGAGTCGTTGATACGCAGTATTTT. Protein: CASNGQGAGTRVVDTQYF.